These 24 T cell receptor beta chains were sequenced from one sample in a study of cytomegalovirus exposure and HLA in healthy donors. PCR involved 60 Vbeta and 13 Jbeta primers. Measured with immunoSEQ multiplex PCR; TCRdb has only the in-frame clones, and not every one. The sample holds approximately 200,000 clones, roughly 83% seen once. Sequencing was performed on PBMCs. All receptors derive from a girl aged 5-17 years in good health and CMV-seronegative.

As DNA, the CDR3 is TGTGCCAGCAGCAACCGAGCGGAGTACGAGCAGTACTTC. The encoded protein is CASSNRAEYEQYF. The rearrangement joins TRBV7-2 to TRBJ2-7, with D perhaps matching TRBD2 (5 bases). The CDR3 contains 13 residues. Germline V gives CDR1 SGHTA, CDR2 FQGNSA. Trimming took off 5 bases at V and 4 bases at J, with 12 bases between the two ends.

The chain recombines TRBV9 with TRBJ1-3; D is unresolved. The CDR3 spans 16 residues. The ends were cut back, 0 bases at V and 0 bases at J, with 10 bases in the middle. Germline CDR1 is SGDLS and CDR2 is YYNGEE. CDR3 DNA: TGTGCCAGCAGCGTAGATGTCAGGAACTCTGGAAACACCATATATTTT. It specifies CASSVDVRNSGNTIYF.

The chain is built from TRBV7-2 and TRBJ1-6; D not resolved. Per the germline V gene, CDR1 is SGHTA and CDR2 is FQGNSA. Deletions cut 6 bases from V and 13 bases from J, with 22 bases between. CDR3 length: 15 amino acids. CDR3 DNA sequence: TGTGCCAGCAGGCCGGGAACAGCCGCTTTGAGTCCCCTCCACTTT. Protein product: CASRPGTAALSPLHF.

The gene calls are TRBV6-1 and TRBJ1-1, with no clear D. V gave up 8 bases and J gave up 0 bases, with 10 bases separating them. Germline V CDR1 and CDR2: MNHNS, SASEGT. The length of the CDR3 is 13 residues. The CDR3 loop is CASGEGLNTEAFF. The CDR3 DNA reads TGTGCCAGCGGAGAGGGCCTGAACACTGAAGCTTTCTTT.

The chain combines TRBV12-5 with TRBJ2-7, with 10 nucleotides matching TRBD1. The CDR3 covers 16 residues. V lost 2 bases, J lost 2 bases, and 6 bases stayed unmatched. From germline, CDR1 is LGHNT and CDR2 FRNRAP. The CDR3, as DNA: TGTGCTAGTGGTTTGAGACTGGGACAGGGGCCCTACGAGCAGTACTTC. This sequence encodes CASGLRLGQGPYEQYF.

The V call is TRBV19, the J call TRBJ1-2, with D possibly being TRBD1 (6 bases). The CDR3 extends over 15 amino acids. Deletions cut 2 bases from V and 3 bases from J, with 13 bases between. CDR1 is LNHDA and CDR2 is SQIVND in the germline V gene (reference sequence). DNA for the CDR3: TGTGCCAGTAGTATACGGACAGCCGGGGACTATGGCTACACCTTC. It encodes CASSIRTAGDYGYTF.

The J gene is TRBJ1-4, the V gene TRBV6-5, with 8 bases that match TRBD1. Germline assignment: CDR1 MNHEY and CDR2 SVGAGI. Trimming cost V 4 bases and J 7 bases; bases outside gene matches: 8. The CDR3 has 15 residues. This CDR3 is CASSWGDTGGEKLFF. Written as DNA, the CDR3 is TGTGCCAGCAGTTGGGGTGATACAGGGGGTGAAAAACTGTTTTTT.

This rearrangement joins TRBV10-3 to TRBJ2-3; possible D gene TRBD2, 6 bases. The CDR3 runs to 15 residues. Deletions cut 1 base from V and 2 bases from J, with 10 bases between. Germline V lookup: CDR1 ENHRY, CDR2 SYGVKD. CDR3 amino acids: CAISEWGTPTDTQYF. Written as DNA, the CDR3 is TGTGCCATCAGTGAGTGGGGGACTCCCACAGATACGCAGTATTTT.

The chain uses TRBV19 and TRBJ2-1; D possibly corresponds to TRBD2 (5 bases). V was clipped by 4 bases and J by 5 bases, with 12 bases between them. Germline lookup yields CDR1 LNHDA and CDR2 SQIVND (reference sequence). CDR3 length: 14 amino acids. CDR3 DNA sequence: TGTGCCAGTAGTAACGGACTGACCCACAATGAGCAGTTCTTC. Translating it yields CASSNGLTHNEQFF.

The V and J genes are TRBV9 and TRBJ2-7, with 10 positions matching TRBD1. The CDR3 has 15 residues. The ends lost 2 bases at V and 4 bases at J; junction bases unmatched: 6. Germline V CDR1 and CDR2: SGDLS, YYNGEE. The CDR3 nucleotides are TGTGCCAGCAGCGTTGGGACAGGGGTCCGATACGAGCAGTACTTC. Protein sequence: CASSVGTGVRYEQYF. Using reference TRBV9 and TRBJ2-7 for the parts outside the CDR3, the full variable domain is DSGVTQTPKHLITATGQRVTLRCSPRSGDLSVYWYQQSLDQGLQFLIQYYNGEERAKGNILERFSAQQFPDLHSELNLSSLELGDSALYFCASSVGTGVRYEQYFGPGTRLTVT.

The CDR3 sequence: CASSLVGADYGYTF. CDR3 DNA: TGCGCCAGCAGCTTGGTGGGGGCCGACTATGGCTACACCTTC. The chain joins TRBV5-1 to TRBJ1-2; maybe TRBD1 (6 bases). V lost 0 bases and J 3 bases, leaving 9 bases between the germline ends. The germline CDR1 and CDR2 sequences are SGHRS and YFSETQ. The length of the CDR3 is 14 residues.

This chain uses TRBV5-4 with TRBJ1-2, with TRBD1 matching over 7 bases. J gave up 1 base and V 5 bases, and 2 bases lay outside the gene matches. There are 13 residues in the CDR3. Germline CDR1 is SGHNT and CDR2 is YYREEE (reference sequence). In nucleotides, the CDR3 is TGTGCCAGCAGGGGGACAGTTAACTATGGCTACACCTTC. Translated, it gives CASRGTVNYGYTF.

The V and J genes are TRBV5-1 and TRBJ2-7, with 9 bases that match TRBD1. Germline V gene data show CDR1 as SGHRS and CDR2 as YFSETQ. The ends lost 4 bases at V and 5 bases at J; junction bases unmatched: 1. The CDR3 length is 12 residues. CDR3 amino acids: CASSGQGNEQYF. As DNA, the CDR3 is TGCGCCAGCAGCGGACAGGGGAACGAGCAGTACTTC.

The CDR3 DNA sequence: TGCGCCAGCAGCCAAGATCGGTCTTCAGGGGTTTACAATGAGCAGTTCTTC. This translates into CASSQDRSSGVYNEQFF. The rearrangement links TRBV4-3 to TRBJ2-1; D perhaps matches TRBD1 (6 bases). Trimming took 0 bases from V and 4 from J, leaving 16 bases between them. This CDR3 region has 17 residues. Germline loops: CDR1 LGHNA, CDR2 YSLEER.

This clone was detected only once. The chain links TRBV5-1 to TRBJ2-1; D might be TRBD1 (5 bases). Germline-derived CDR1 and CDR2 are SGHRS and YFSETQ. V gave up 1 base and J gave up 0 bases, with 14 bases separating them. The CDR3 is 17 amino acids. The CDR3 region is CASSLTPGFNSYNEQFF. DNA for the CDR3: TGCGCCAGCAGCTTGACTCCAGGGTTTAACTCCTACAATGAGCAGTTCTTC.

This clone showed up just a few times. This rearrangement joins TRBV6-6 to TRBJ1-1; D remains unclear. This CDR3 region has 13 residues. Germline assignment: CDR1 MNHNY and CDR2 SVGAGI (reference sequence). Between the trimmed V and J ends, which lost 1 base and 5 bases, there was a span of 8 bases. The CDR3 sequence: CASSYYRETEAFF. CDR3 nucleotide sequence: TGTGCCAGCAGTTACTACCGGGAAACTGAAGCTTTCTTT.

V usage is TRBV2 and J usage is TRBJ2-7; the D gene is possibly TRBD2 (7 bases). The CDR3 consists of 16 residues. The germline V and J ends were trimmed by 6 bases and 3 bases, with 21 bases remaining between them. The germline CDR1 and CDR2 sequences are SNHLY and FYNNEI. CDR3 sequence: CASRNQRGGFYYEQYF. The DNA for the CDR3 is TGTGCCAGCAGGAACCAAAGGGGGGGCTTCTACTACGAGCAGTACTTC.

The genes are TRBV7-3 and TRBJ2-2; the D gene is possibly TRBD1 (6 bases). CDR1 SGHTA and CDR2 FQGTGA come from the germline V gene. With 5 bases removed from V and 6 bases from J, the gap between germline ends came to 10 bases. This CDR3 has 13 residues. The CDR3 protein is CASSNQGSGELFF. As DNA, the CDR3 is TGTGCCAGCAGCAATCAGGGGTCCGGGGAGCTGTTTTTT.

V is TRBV28 and J is TRBJ1-1; 8 nucleotides align to TRBD1. The germline CDR1 and CDR2 sequences are MDHEN and SYDVKM. Trimming at V came to 3 bases and at J to 3 bases, leaving 6 bases not matched to a gene. The CDR3 is 15 amino acids. The CDR3 DNA sequence: TGTGCCAGCAGTTTCAGGGGGCGTCTTTACACTGAAGCTTTCTTT. It translates to CASSFRGRLYTEAFF.

This clone was found a few times. The V and J genes are TRBV5-6 and TRBJ2-7; no reliable D call. CDR1 SGHDT and CDR2 YYEEEE come from the germline V gene. Trimming took 1 base from V and 6 from J, leaving 14 bases between them. This CDR3 has 14 amino acids. CDR3 in amino acids: CASSLNLAVGEQYF. The CDR3 bases are TGTGCCAGCAGCTTGAATTTGGCGGTCGGCGAGCAGTACTTC.

The CDR3 nucleotides read TGTGCCAGCAGTTTTGCGGGGGGGTCACCCCTCCACTTT. This sequence encodes CASSFAGGSPLHF. The rearrangement uses TRBV28 and TRBJ1-6, with a tentative D call TRBD1 (5 bases). The CDR3 extends over 13 amino acids. The germline V gene has CDR1 MDHEN and CDR2 SYDVKM. V dropped 3 bases and J dropped 10 bases, with 10 bases sitting between them. The full variable domain, rest sourced from reference TRBV28 and TRBJ1-6, is DVKVTQSSRYLVKRTGEKVFLECVQDMDHENMFWYRQDPGLGLRLIYFSYDVKMKEKGDIPEGYSVSREKKERFSLILESASTNQTSMYLCASSFAGGSPLHFGNGTRLTVT.

The V call is TRBV28, the J call TRBJ1-1, with 10 bases identical to TRBD1. The CDR3 length is 18 residues. J lost 1 base, V lost 2 bases, and 10 bases had no gene match. Germline CDR1 MDHEN, CDR2 SYDVKM. The CDR3 sequence is CASSLKRTGGMANTEAFF. In DNA, the CDR3 is TGTGCCAGCAGTTTAAAGAGGACAGGGGGAATGGCGAACACTGAAGCTTTCTTT. Variable domain in full (rest from reference TRBV28 and TRBJ1-1): DVKVTQSSRYLVKRTGEKVFLECVQDMDHENMFWYRQDPGLGLRLIYFSYDVKMKEKGDIPEGYSVSREKKERFSLILESASTNQTSMYLCASSLKRTGGMANTEAFFGQGTRLTVV.

The V and J genes are TRBV5-4 and TRBJ1-2; 7 bases align to TRBD1. Germline V gene data show CDR1 as SGHNT and CDR2 as YYREEE (reference sequence). CDR3 size: 14 residues. Losses at the gene ends were 2 bases for V and 8 bases for J; bases not matched to a gene: 9. The CDR3 coding sequence is TGTGCCAGCAGCTTTGCTGACAGGGAATACGGCTACACCTTC. Amino acids: CASSFADREYGYTF.

The chain has TRBV18 and TRBJ1-6; D is possibly TRBD1 (6 bases). The V end was cut by 1 base, the J end by 7 bases, with 14 bases between. The length of the CDR3 is 16 residues. In germline, CDR1 is KGHSH, CDR2 LQKENI. Written as DNA, the CDR3 is TGTGCCAGCTCACCACTTAGGACAGAGCTAAATTCACCCCTCCACTTT. Translation gives CASSPLRTELNSPLHF.